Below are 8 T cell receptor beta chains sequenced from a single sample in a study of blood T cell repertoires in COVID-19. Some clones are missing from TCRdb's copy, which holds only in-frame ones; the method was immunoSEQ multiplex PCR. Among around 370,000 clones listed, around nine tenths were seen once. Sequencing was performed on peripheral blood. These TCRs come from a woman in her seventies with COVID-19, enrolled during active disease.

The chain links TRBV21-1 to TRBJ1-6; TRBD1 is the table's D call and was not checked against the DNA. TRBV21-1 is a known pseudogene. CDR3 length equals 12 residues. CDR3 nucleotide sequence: TGTGCCAGCCTAAACAGGGACGCACCCCTCCACTTT. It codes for CASLNRDAPLHF.

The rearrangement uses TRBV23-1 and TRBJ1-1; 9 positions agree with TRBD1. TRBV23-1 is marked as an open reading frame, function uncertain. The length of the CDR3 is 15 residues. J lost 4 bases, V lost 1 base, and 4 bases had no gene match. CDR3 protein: CASSQWGQGGTEAFF. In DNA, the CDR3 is TGCGCCAGCAGTCAATGGGGACAGGGAGGCACTGAAGCTTTCTTT.

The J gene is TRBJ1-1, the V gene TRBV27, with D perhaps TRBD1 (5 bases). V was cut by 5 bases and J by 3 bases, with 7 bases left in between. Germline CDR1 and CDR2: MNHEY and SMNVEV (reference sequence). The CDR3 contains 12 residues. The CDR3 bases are TGTGCCAGCAGTCAGGGTGACACTGAAGCTTTCTTT. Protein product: CASSQGDTEAFF.

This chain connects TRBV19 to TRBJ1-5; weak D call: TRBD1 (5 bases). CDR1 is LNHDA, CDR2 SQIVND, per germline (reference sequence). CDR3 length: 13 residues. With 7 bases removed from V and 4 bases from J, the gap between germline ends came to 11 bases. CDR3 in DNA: TGTGCCAGTAAAGAGACAGCGAATCAGCCCCAGCATTTT. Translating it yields CASKETANQPQHF.

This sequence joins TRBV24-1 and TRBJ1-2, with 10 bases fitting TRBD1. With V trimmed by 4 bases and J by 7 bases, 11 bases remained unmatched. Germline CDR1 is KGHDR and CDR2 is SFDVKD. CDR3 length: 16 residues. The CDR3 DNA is TGTGCCACCAGTGACCCCGCCGGGACAGGGGTGGCTGGCTACACCTTC. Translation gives CATSDPAGTGVAGYTF.

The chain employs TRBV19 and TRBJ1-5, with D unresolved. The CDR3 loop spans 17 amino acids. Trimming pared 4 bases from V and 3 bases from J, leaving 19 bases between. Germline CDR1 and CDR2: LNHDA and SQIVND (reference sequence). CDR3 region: CASSRAGLPGNNQPQHF. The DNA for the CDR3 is TGTGCCAGTAGTAGGGCAGGACTACCGGGTAACAATCAGCCCCAGCATTTT.

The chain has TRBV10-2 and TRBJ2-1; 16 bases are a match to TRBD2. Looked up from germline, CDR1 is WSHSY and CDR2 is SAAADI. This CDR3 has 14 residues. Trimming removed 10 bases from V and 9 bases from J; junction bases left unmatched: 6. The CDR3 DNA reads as TGCGCCACCACCGGGACTAGCGGGGGGGGTGAGCAGTTCTTC. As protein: CATTGTSGGGEQFF.

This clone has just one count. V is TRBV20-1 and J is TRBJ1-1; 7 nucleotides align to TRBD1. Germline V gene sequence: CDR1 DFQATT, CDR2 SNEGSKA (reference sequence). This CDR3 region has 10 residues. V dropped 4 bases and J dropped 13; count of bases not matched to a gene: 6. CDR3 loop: CSATGGYGFF. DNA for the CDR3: TGCAGTGCTACAGGGGGATATGGTTTCTTT.